Each of the 28 T cell receptor beta chains below was sequenced from the same sample in a study of T cell responses to AZD1222 COVID-19 vaccine. Using immunoSEQ multiplex PCR, the repertoire was profiled, and TCRdb retains in-frame clones only, with some absent. The table lists approximately 150,000 clones, roughly 87% of them singletons, with approximately 5.9% in the top ten. Sequenced here: peripheral blood, sampled 28 days after the second AZD1222 dose. These receptors were collected from an adult who received the AZD1222 COVID-19 vaccine.

The rearrangement joins TRBV6-6 to TRBJ1-6; D is uncertain. Germline V gene lookup returns CDR1 MNHNY and CDR2 SVGAGI (reference sequence). The CDR3 runs 14 residues. V dropped 7 bases and J dropped 0 bases, with 7 bases sitting between them. CDR3 DNA: TGTGCCAGCATTGCGAGCTCCTATAATTCACCCCTCCACTTT. Protein sequence: CASIASSYNSPLHF.

The genes are TRBV12-3 or TRBV12-4 and TRBJ1-6; unclear D gene. The CDR3 sequence is 12 residues long. V gave up 5 bases and J gave up 12 bases, with 11 bases separating them. This CDR3 is CASSIPGRPLHF. The CDR3 DNA follows: TGTGCCAGCAGTATTCCGGGCCGACCCCTCCACTTT.

This chain connects TRBV10-3 to TRBJ1-1; no definite D call. V was pared by 9 bases and J by 7 bases, with 18 bases between. Germline V gene sequence: CDR1 ENHRY, CDR2 SYGVKD. The CDR3 has 13 amino acids. The CDR3 region is CAIWTDAMGEAFF. CDR3 sequence (DNA): TGTGCCATTTGGACGGACGCCATGGGTGAAGCTTTCTTT.

The J gene is TRBJ2-5, the V gene TRBV7-2; 9 bases match TRBD2. The V segment lost 0 bases and the J segment 5 bases; nucleotides outside the gene matches: 7. The CDR3 extends over 16 amino acids. Germline V gene data show CDR1 as SGHTA and CDR2 as FQGNSA. CDR3 nucleotide sequence: TGTGCCAGCAGCTTAGCTGCGGGGGGGCCTGGGGAGACCCAGTACTTC. Its protein is CASSLAAGGPGETQYF.

This clone showed up just once. The rearrangement joins TRBV13 to TRBJ2-5; 10 bases line up with TRBD1. Germline CDR1 is PRHDT and CDR2 is FYEKMQ (reference sequence). Germline trimming cut 1 base from V and 3 bases from J; bases unmatched to any gene: 2. The CDR3 is 15 residues long. The CDR3 here is CASSLVGQGKETQYF. CDR3 DNA: TGTGCCAGCAGCTTAGTGGGACAGGGGAAAGAGACCCAGTACTTC.

The genes are TRBV5-6 and TRBJ2-3; 11 bases agree with TRBD2. CDR3 length: 17 residues. V lost 4 bases to trimming and J lost 2 bases; unmatched junction nucleotides: 9. The V gene's germline CDR1 is SGHDT and CDR2 YYEEEE. CDR3 in DNA: TGTGCCAGCAGCACCGCGACTAGCGGGAAAATCACAGATACGCAGTATTTT. Protein product: CASSTATSGKITDTQYF. Full variable domain (rest looked up from reference TRBV5-6 and TRBJ2-3): DAGVTQSPTHLIKTRGQQVTLRCSPKSGHDTVSWYQQALGQGPQFIFQYYEEEERQRGNFPDRFSGHQFPNYSSELNVNALLLGDSALYLCASSTATSGKITDTQYFGPGTRLTVL.

The chain recombines TRBV5-1 with TRBJ2-3; perhaps TRBD2 as D (6 bases). CDR1 is SGHRS and CDR2 is YFSETQ in the germline V gene. The CDR3 spans 15 residues. V gave up 3 bases and J gave up 0 bases, with 11 bases separating them. The CDR3 DNA reads TGCGCCAGCAGCTCGCTTGGAGGGAGCACAGATACGCAGTATTTT. As protein: CASSSLGGSTDTQYF. Based on the CDR3 plus reference TRBV5-1 and TRBJ2-3, the full variable domain is KAGVTQTPRYLIKTRGQQVTLSCSPISGHRSVSWYQQTPGQGLQFLFEYFSETQRNKGNFPGRFSGRQFSNSRSEMNVSTLELGDSALYLCASSSLGGSTDTQYFGPGTRLTVL.

Of note for this clone: Distinct nucleotide sequences in the sample also encode this CDR3. The rearrangement uses TRBV27 and TRBJ2-2; D may match TRBD1 or TRBD2 (5 bases each). With 2 bases removed from V and 1 base from J, the gap between germline ends came to 11 bases. CDR1 MNHEY and CDR2 SMNVEV come from the germline V gene (reference sequence). This CDR3 spans 16 amino acids. CDR3 nucleotide sequence: TGTGCCAGCAGTTTAATCGGGACCTTGAACACCGGGGAGCTGTTTTTT. It specifies CASSLIGTLNTGELFF.

This rearrangement joins TRBV5-4 to TRBJ1-6; TRBD1 matches 8 bases. Germline V gives CDR1 SGHNT, CDR2 YYREEE (reference sequence). The CDR3 runs to 16 residues. V lost 3 bases and J lost 9; bases outside the gene matches: 11. CDR3 residues: CASSSRTGTGGSPLHF. DNA of the CDR3: TGTGCCAGCAGCTCACGAACCGGGACAGGAGGTTCACCCCTCCACTTT.

The chain employs TRBV27 and TRBJ2-2; 7 nucleotides align to TRBD1. The V segment lost 4 bases and the J segment 4 bases; nucleotides outside the gene matches: 0. The CDR3 contains 13 residues. Per germline, CDR1 MNHEY and CDR2 SMNVEV (reference sequence). The CDR3 sequence: CASSYRGTGELFF. The CDR3 DNA sequence: TGTGCCAGCAGTTACAGGGGCACCGGGGAGCTGTTTTTT.

The rearrangement uses TRBV3-1 (or the pseudogene TRBV3-2) and TRBJ2-7; 7 nucleotides match TRBD2. The CDR3 runs to 16 residues. V lost 0 bases, J lost 0 bases, and 5 bases stayed unmatched. The germline V gene encodes CDR1 LGHDT and CDR2 YNNKEL (reference sequence). The CDR3 DNA follows: TGTGCCAGCAGCCAAGATCCCGCGGGGGTCTCCTACGAGCAGTACTTC. Protein: CASSQDPAGVSYEQYF.

J is TRBJ1-6 and V is TRBV5-1; a possible D gene is TRBD1 (5 bases). The germline CDR1 and CDR2 sequences are SGHRS and YFSETQ. This CDR3 has 14 amino acids. V was cut by 4 bases and J by 7 bases, with 12 bases left in between. The CDR3 loop is CASSLQGSNSPLHF. The CDR3 coding sequence is TGCGCCAGCAGCCTCCAGGGTAGCAATTCACCCCTCCACTTT.

This clone appeared a few times. V usage is TRBV3-1 (or the pseudogene TRBV3-2) and J usage is TRBJ2-7, with D tentatively TRBD1 (6 bases). The CDR3 totals 15 residues. V shed 6 bases and J shed 4 bases, with 19 bases lying between them. Germline loops: CDR1 LGHDT, CDR2 YNNKEL (reference sequence). As DNA, the CDR3 is TGTGCCAGCAGTCCCGGGACAAGCCCTAGTTACGAGCAGTACTTC. Translation: CASSPGTSPSYEQYF.

The chain combines TRBV7-9 with TRBJ1-4; TRBD1 agrees at 9 bases. J was trimmed by 5 bases and V by 5 bases; bases with no gene match: 9. The CDR3 length is 16 residues. The germline CDR1 and CDR2 sequences are SEHNR and FQNEAQ (reference sequence). The CDR3 DNA reads TGTGCCAGCAGCCGGACAGGGGTTGCAGCCAATGAAAAACTGTTTTTT. This gives the protein CASSRTGVAANEKLFF.

The chain combines TRBV28 with TRBJ1-2; D uncertain. Germline CDR1 and CDR2: MDHEN and SYDVKM. CDR3 length: 14 amino acids. V dropped 2 bases and J dropped 8 bases, with 15 bases sitting between them. The CDR3 is CASSLPRTPKGYTF. CDR3 bases: TGTGCCAGCAGTTTACCCAGGACTCCTAAGGGCTACACCTTC.

The chain recombines TRBV2 with TRBJ2-1; 8 nucleotides match TRBD1. Unmatched junction bases numbered 1, after V lost 2 bases and J lost 4 bases. The CDR3 spans 14 residues. Germline CDR1 reads SNHLY; CDR2 reads FYNNEI. CDR3 coding DNA: TGTGCCAGCAGTGAACAGGGGGCGTACAATGAGCAGTTCTTC. It codes for CASSEQGAYNEQFF.

The chain couples TRBV24-1 to TRBJ2-3; D might be TRBD1 or TRBD2, each matching 5 bases. Germline V gives CDR1 KGHDR, CDR2 SFDVKD. With 8 bases removed from V and 0 bases from J, the gap between germline ends came to 8 bases. This CDR3 is 13 amino acids long. The CDR3 sequence: CATTRDSTDTQYF. CDR3 bases: TGTGCCACCACCCGGGACAGCACAGATACGCAGTATTTT.

CDR3 DNA sequence: TGTGCCAGCAGCGTATATGCGGGGGGAGGTCAGGGCTACACCTTC. As protein: CASSVYAGGGQGYTF. The V gene is TRBV9, the J gene TRBJ1-2; the D gene is possibly TRBD1 (5 bases). There are 15 residues in the CDR3. V was cut by 1 base and J by 8 bases, with 18 bases left in between. CDR1 and CDR2 from the germline V gene are SGDLS and YYNGEE.

The chain links TRBV10-3 to TRBJ1-2; unclear D gene. Trimming cost V 4 bases and J 4 bases, with 10 bases left between them. The CDR3 runs 13 residues. In germline, CDR1 is ENHRY, CDR2 SYGVKD. CDR3 in amino acids: CAISGTASYGYTF. The CDR3 bases are TGTGCCATCAGTGGCACAGCATCCTATGGCTACACCTTC.

The chain recombines TRBV7-9 with TRBJ2-5; weak D call: TRBD1 (6 bases). The germline V and J ends were trimmed by 4 bases and 2 bases, with 11 bases remaining between them. The CDR3 is 14 amino acids. Germline V gene data show CDR1 as SEHNR and CDR2 as FQNEAQ (reference sequence). As DNA, the CDR3 is TGTGCCAGCAGCTCCAGGACAGTACAAGAGACCCAGTACTTC. It encodes CASSSRTVQETQYF.

The chain employs TRBV4-3 and TRBJ2-7; 7 nucleotides match TRBD1. Trimming removed 2 bases from V and 5 bases from J; junction bases left unmatched: 0. This CDR3 contains 12 residues. Germline CDR1 and CDR2: LGHNA and YSLEER. CDR3 in amino acids: CASSQQGDEQYF. CDR3 nucleotide sequence: TGCGCCAGCAGCCAACAGGGGGACGAGCAGTACTTC.

The chain recombines TRBV7-8 with TRBJ2-7; 7 nucleotides agree with TRBD2. V shed 0 bases and J 0 bases; nucleotides not matched to a gene: 14. The germline V gene has CDR1 SGHVS and CDR2 FQNEAQ. The CDR3 length is 19 residues. The CDR3 loop reads CASSLAGFVAGASSYEQYF. CDR3 bases: TGTGCCAGCAGCTTAGCGGGATTTGTCGCGGGAGCCTCCTCCTACGAGCAGTACTTC.

V usage is TRBV18 and J usage is TRBJ2-7, with D possibly being TRBD2 (5 bases). The V gene's germline CDR1 is KGHSH and CDR2 LQKENI. The CDR3 sequence is 15 residues long. V gave up 3 bases and J gave up 0 bases, with 12 bases separating them. Here the CDR3 reads CASSPRRDNSYEQYF. The CDR3, as DNA: TGTGCCAGCTCACCCCGCCGGGATAACTCCTACGAGCAGTACTTC.

The rearrangement joins TRBV5-4 to TRBJ1-5, with D possibly TRBD1 on 6 matching bases. CDR1 and CDR2 from the germline V gene are SGHNT and YYREEE (reference sequence). Trimming cost V 0 bases and J 3 bases, with 16 bases left between them. The CDR3 covers 17 residues. The chain's CDR3 is CASSLGGRGANNQPQHF. Written as DNA, the CDR3 is TGTGCCAGCAGCTTGGGTGGGCGGGGGGCTAACAATCAGCCCCAGCATTTT.

The chain carries TRBV19 and TRBJ2-7; D remains unclear. CDR1 and CDR2 from the germline V gene are LNHDA and SQIVND (reference sequence). CDR3 size: 11 residues. Deletions cut 7 bases from V and 3 bases from J, with 7 bases between. The DNA for the CDR3 is TGTGCCAGTACCAACTTCTACGAGCAGTACTTC. It encodes CASTNFYEQYF.

The J gene is TRBJ1-6, the V gene TRBV28; D call uncertain. The CDR3 is 14 residues long. Deletions cut 5 bases from V and 0 bases from J, with 5 bases between. CDR1 and CDR2 (germline): MDHEN, SYDVKM. CDR3 protein: CASSPSSYNSPLHF. Here the CDR3 DNA reads TGTGCCAGCAGTCCCAGCTCCTATAATTCACCCCTCCACTTT.

The CDR3 loop reads CASSPVGGGWSNQPQHF. The CDR3 coding sequence is TGCGCCAGCAGCCCAGTGGGCGGGGGATGGAGCAATCAGCCCCAGCATTTT. This chain joins TRBV4-1 and TRBJ1-5, with D possibly matching TRBD1 (5 bases). The germline V and J ends were trimmed by 4 bases and 1 base, with 17 bases remaining between them. Germline assignment: CDR1 MGHRA and CDR2 YSYEKL. This CDR3 is built from 17 residues.

The V and J genes are TRBV7-2 and TRBJ2-7, with D perhaps TRBD1 (6 bases). CDR3 length: 15 amino acids. The ends were cut back, 3 bases at V and 2 bases at J, with 14 bases in the middle. Germline CDR1 reads SGHTA; CDR2 reads FQGNSA. The CDR3 loop is CASSFYRDTTYEQYF. The CDR3 DNA is TGTGCCAGCAGCTTTTACCGGGACACCACCTACGAGCAGTACTTC.